The clone carrying this T cell receptor beta chain was seen more than once but under ten times. The data derive from a study of long-term antiretroviral therapy in people with HIV. Version v3.0 of the immunoSEQ assay was performed at survey level. Profiled with immunoSEQ multiplex PCR; TCRdb holds only in-frame clones, not every one. The data show approximately 10,000 clones, with around 80% seen just once and roughly 21% held by the top ten. Trimming took 5 bases from V and 1 from J, leaving 21 bases between them. This CDR3 comprises 17 residues. Germline-derived CDR1 and CDR2 are SEHNR and FQNEAQ (reference sequence).

The V call is TRBV7-9, the J call TRBJ2-7, with a possible D match to TRBD1 (6 bases). The clonotype comes from a man in his fifties or sixties with HIV. This material consisted of unsorted PBMCs, taken roughly 7.3 years after starting antiretroviral therapy. The CDR3, as DNA: TGTGCCAGCAGCACGACTCGCTCAGGGGACCCTTCCTACGAGCAGTACTTC. As protein: CASSTTRSGDPSYEQYF.